In this sample, the clone carrying this T cell receptor beta chain turned up a few times. Its specificity is unknown. These data are taken from a study of beta chain features in type 1 diabetes. Turning to the study itself: Across all samples, 100 million to 130 million sorted cells were examined.

Sequencing targeted expressed TCRB transcripts, as all isolated RNA had been reverse transcribed. The protocol was immunoSEQ multiplex PCR, while the TCRdb copy is restricted to in-frame clones and leaves out a portion. The table records over 150,000 clones, roughly 8% of them present only once. Via CD45RO/CCR7/CD25/CD127/CD95/CD27, cells of the CD4+ naive, central memory, regulatory and stem cell-like memory subsets were sorted. Study outcomes and limitations: Among type 1 diabetes patients, VDJ junctions had fewer insertions and more deletions. Moderate yet significant TCRB CDR3 shortening was seen in Type 1 diabetes patients in all four CD4+ subsets.

Germline CDR1 is MNHEY and CDR2 is SMNVEV (reference sequence). Trimming took off 5 bases at V and 6 bases at J, with 13 bases between the two ends. This CDR3 spans 13 amino acids. The V call is TRBV27, the J call TRBJ1-1, with D possibly being TRBD1 (5 bases). Source material: central memory CD4+ T cells from blood. The clonotype comes from a man between 18 and 29 years old with type 1 diabetes. CDR3 coding DNA: TGTGCCAGCAGTCTGATAGGAGGGGCTGAAGCTTTCTTT. It translates to CASSLIGGAEAFF.